Listed below are T cell receptor beta chains from one sample, sequenced in a study of shared T cell receptors in the human thymus. TCRdb's copy holds only in-frame clones and misses some; the assay was immunoSEQ multiplex PCR. The sample has fewer than 700,000 clones; 88% are singletons. In addition, the sample was reused for a study of human thymus T cells.

The sequenced sample consisted of thymocytes. These TCRs come from a boy younger than two with a congenital heart defect. Both conserved end residues are part of each CDR3. D genes are given only for firm matches. Clone sizes are given selectively: once, few, many, or a class where the clone is expanded.

CDR3 DNA: TGTGCCAGCAGCTTAGCGGAGGGCGGGAGAAAGAACACCGGGGAGCTGTTTTTT
CDR3 protein: CASSLAEGGRKNTGELFF
D gene: TRBD2
V gene: TRBV7-9
clone size: -
J gene: TRBJ2-2

CDR3 DNA: TGCAGCGGCCGGGGGGGACAGGGAGGGGAGACCCAGTACTTC
CDR3 protein: CSGRGGQGGETQYF
D gene: -
V gene: TRBV29-1
clone size: -
J gene: TRBJ2-5

CDR3 DNA: TGTGCCAGCTCTCCCCGGGACAGGGCTGCCAAAAACATTCAGTACTTC
CDR3 protein: CASSPRDRAAKNIQYF
D gene: TRBD1
V gene: TRBV18
clone size: -
J gene: TRBJ2-4

CDR3 DNA: TGTGCCAGCAGTCCAAGGGGCCCAGGACAGGGGGCCAGTGGCTACACCTTC
CDR3 protein: CASSPRGPGQGASGYTF
D gene: TRBD1
V gene: TRBV28
clone size: -
J gene: TRBJ1-2

CDR3 DNA: TGTGCCAGCACCCCCTTGCTTGCTAGCGGTGGTCCTCTCACAGATACGCAGTATTTT
CDR3 protein: CASTPLLASGGPLTDTQYF
D gene: TRBD2
V gene: TRBV7-9
clone size: few
J gene: TRBJ2-3

CDR3 DNA: TGTGCCAGCAGTGAAGCGTCGACAGAAGACGGCTACACCTTC
CDR3 protein: CASSEASTEDGYTF
D gene: -
V gene: TRBV6-1
clone size: -
J gene: TRBJ1-2

CDR3 DNA: TGTGCCAGCAGTATCGGGACTAGAGGCTACAATGAGCAGTTCTTC
CDR3 protein: CASSIGTRGYNEQFF
D gene: TRBD2
V gene: TRBV6-5
clone size: -
J gene: TRBJ2-1

CDR3 DNA: TGTGCCAGCAGCTTGGCCGGTACGGGACAGGTTGTCCAAGAGACCCAGTACTTC
CDR3 protein: CASSLAGTGQVVQETQYF
D gene: TRBD1
V gene: TRBV5-6
clone size: few
J gene: TRBJ2-5

CDR3 DNA: TGTGCCAGCAGCTCAGAGGGGGGTATGGAGACCCAGTACTTC
CDR3 protein: CASSSEGGMETQYF
D gene: -
V gene: TRBV11-3
clone size: -
J gene: TRBJ2-5

CDR3 DNA: TGCGCCAGCAGCCAAGATCCTGGCGGAAACATTCAGTACTTC
CDR3 protein: CASSQDPGGNIQYF
D gene: -
V gene: TRBV4-3
clone size: -
J gene: TRBJ2-4

CDR3 DNA: TGTGCCAGCAGGCGGGACAGTTCTGCGGCGTCTTTCTTT
CDR3 protein: CASRRDSSAASFF
D gene: TRBD1
V gene: TRBV7-2
clone size: -
J gene: TRBJ1-1

CDR3 DNA: TGTGCCAGCAGCCCCGGGGGAGGGGGAGTAGCAGATACGCAGTATTTT
CDR3 protein: CASSPGGGGVADTQYF
D gene: -
V gene: TRBV7-2
clone size: -
J gene: TRBJ2-3

CDR3 DNA: TGCGCCAGCAGCCAAGAGCGGGACTACATCTTCTCCTACAATGAGCAGTTCTTC
CDR3 protein: CASSQERDYIFSYNEQFF
D gene: TRBD2
V gene: TRBV4-1
clone size: -
J gene: TRBJ2-1

CDR3 DNA: TGTGCCAGCAGACCCCGGGGGAGGGGTGAAAAACTGTTTTTT
CDR3 protein: CASRPRGRGEKLFF
D gene: -
V gene: TRBV6-5
clone size: -
J gene: TRBJ1-4

CDR3 DNA: TGTGCCAGCAGCTTCCTCTCCTACAATGAGCAGTTCTTC
CDR3 protein: CASSFLSYNEQFF
D gene: -
V gene: TRBV28
clone size: -
J gene: TRBJ2-1

CDR3 DNA: TGTGCCAGCAGCCTTAGAGCGGGAGGGCCGAGAGAGACCCAGTACTTC
CDR3 protein: CASSLRAGGPRETQYF
D gene: TRBD2
V gene: TRBV28
clone size: -
J gene: TRBJ2-5

CDR3 DNA: TGTGCCAGCAGCTTTCCTAGCGGGAGCTCCTACGAGCAGTACTTC
CDR3 protein: CASSFPSGSSYEQYF
D gene: TRBD2
V gene: TRBV7-2
clone size: -
J gene: TRBJ2-7

CDR3 DNA: TGTGCCAGCAGCCAAGCCGGGACTAGCGGGCGGGGGAACACCGGGGAGCTGTTTTTT
CDR3 protein: CASSQAGTSGRGNTGELFF
D gene: TRBD2
V gene: TRBV14
clone size: -
J gene: TRBJ2-2

CDR3 DNA: TGTGCCAGCAGGTTTCGGAGCTCCTACAATGAGCAGTTCTTC
CDR3 protein: CASRFRSSYNEQFF
D gene: -
V gene: TRBV6-9
clone size: -
J gene: TRBJ2-1

CDR3 DNA: TGTGCCAGCAGCCCCGGGACAGATCCGATAGTAGAGCCTCCTTATGGCTACACCTTC
CDR3 protein: CASSPGTDPIVEPPYGYTF
D gene: TRBD1
V gene: TRBV7-9
clone size: -
J gene: TRBJ1-2

CDR3 DNA: TGTGCCAGCAGCTTAGCTCGGCGCAGGGGGCCCACCGGGGAGCTGTTTTTT
CDR3 protein: CASSLARRRGPTGELFF
D gene: TRBD1
V gene: TRBV5-6
clone size: -
J gene: TRBJ2-2

CDR3 DNA: TGTGCCAGCAGCCTCCGATACAAACAGGGAATGGGATCCTACGAGCAGTACTTC
CDR3 protein: CASSLRYKQGMGSYEQYF
D gene: -
V gene: TRBV7-8
clone size: -
J gene: TRBJ2-7

CDR3 DNA: TGTGCCAGCAGCTCGAGGACACCAAACTACGAGCAGTACTTC
CDR3 protein: CASSSRTPNYEQYF
D gene: -
V gene: TRBV5-4
clone size: -
J gene: TRBJ2-7

CDR3 DNA: TGTGCCAGCAGCTGGGGAGGGGAGCAGTTCTTC
CDR3 protein: CASSWGGEQFF
D gene: TRBD2
V gene: TRBV27
clone size: once
J gene: TRBJ2-1

CDR3 DNA: TGTGCCAGCAGTACAAACAGGGTGGGAGGAAACACCATATATTTT
CDR3 protein: CASSTNRVGGNTIYF
D gene: -
V gene: TRBV6-5
clone size: -
J gene: TRBJ1-3

CDR3 DNA: TGTGCCAGCAGTTTATACAGCACCTACAATCAGCCCCAGCATTTT
CDR3 protein: CASSLYSTYNQPQHF
D gene: -
V gene: TRBV28
clone size: -
J gene: TRBJ1-5